This TCR beta chain was observed in a study of blood T cell repertoires in COVID-19 (TCRdb year 2020). Describing the broader study: Collaborator samples came from the United States, Italy and Spain and covered acute and convalescent phases of COVID-19. The prospective study material was composed of cDNA or gDNA derived from T cells, B-cell-depleted T cells, or PBMCs. The dataset comprised deeply sampled blood TCRbeta repertoires from subjects exposed to, actively infected with, or recovered from COVID-19. The repertoires were released in a freely available public database meant as a resource for research on the immune response to SARS-CoV-2. The samples were drawn from the first 160 participants of the ongoing ImmuneRACE study and from 1,254 subjects provided by 6 global collaborators. Sample metadata almost always included a de-identified subject ID, COVID-19 status, age in years and sex. Where HLA class I and class II types were available, the types were taken from metadata supplied by the sample provider, not from assay-based typing.

Whole blood was collected in K2EDTA tubes by collaborating institutions according to the institutions' own protocols. For TCRbeta analysis, collaborators shipped samples as frozen whole blood, isolated PBMCs, or DNA extracted from either of those sample types. Findings and caveats that apply to the study as a whole: Clinical and demographic metadata were provided uncurated, with the amount varying by source and participant.

This clone was counted a few times. The target of this receptor is not known. No per-base quality is available; no much larger clone lies one base away. The germline V end is reduced by 4 bases and the J end by 6 bases; junction bases left unmatched: 5. Taken from the germline V gene, the CDR1 and CDR2 loops are MDHEN and SYDVKM. The CDR3 starts with the cysteine, ends with the phenylalanine, and has 15 residues. Left in the record is the CDR3 DNA by itself, 45 bases read in frame from the first base. The immunoSEQ Assay, a bias-controlled multiplex PCR, was used to amplify TCRbeta CDR3 regions from genomic DNA. Per the source publication's procedure: Within the assay, amplification of reference gene primers was used to estimate how many nucleated cells each sample contained. To quantify the absolute abundance of each unique TCRbeta CDR3 rearrangement, sequence reads were collapsed and filtered. For each sample, productive Simpson clonality was calculated as the square root of Simpson's diversity index across productive rearrangements. TCRdb retrieved this table from immuneACCESS and kept in-frame rearrangements only. Not all clones are present; in checked studies, unresolved V genes account for under half, and no reason is known for the remainder. V, J and clone size are those of that table, while D and trimming were read from the DNA. The sample table records 80,000 to 95,000 clones; 80% to 90% of these occur just once. Approximately 18% of the sample lies in the top ten.

The clonotype comes from a human donor in a cohort sampled during active COVID-19. The receptor chain draws on TRBV28 and TRBJ1-5; TRBD1 matches 11 bases in the middle. Material for sequencing was peripheral blood. The nucleotide sequence reads as follows: TGTGCCAGCAGTTCGCCCGGGACAGGGGGTCAGCCCCAGCATTTT. The resulting protein is CASSSPGTGGQPQHF.